Given below is one TCR beta chain in context. This sample was taken from a study of blood T cell repertoires in COVID-19. Trimming took 10 bases from V and 2 from J, leaving 8 bases between them. Looked up from germline, CDR1 is ENHRY and CDR2 is SYGVKD. The CDR3 has 12 residues. The table came from immunoSEQ multiplex PCR; TCRdb's copy has only in-frame clones and leaves some out. The sample has fewer than 250,000 clones; roughly 89% are singletons. Cohort 3 donors were reported recovered after two negative PCRs, clearance, or symptom resolution. The V and J genes are TRBV10-3 and TRBJ2-2, with D unresolved. The sequenced sample consisted of PBMCs or T cells enriched from blood (not recorded which). The clonotype originates from a middle-aged woman who had recovered from COVID-19. The CDR3 spells CASGANTGELFF. The CDR3 DNA is TGTGCCAGCGGAGCTAACACCGGGGAGCTGTTTTTT.